The rows below give T cell receptor beta chains drawn from one sample of a study of T-cell memory formation after mild COVID-19. TCRdb reprocessed the 5' RACE reads with MiXCR, giving one entry per CDR3 protein. This table holds 270,000 or so distinct CDR3 sequences, 16% found once. Sequences were obtained from PBMCs or a T cell subset sorted from them (not recorded which). These receptor sequences come from a man in his late teens or twenties who had mild COVID-19 (a few samples of this study predate the infection). Cell type and time point are not known. Each CDR3 is given with its conserved first and last residue. D genes are given only for firm matches. For some rows the clone size is stated as once, few or many, or as a class when expanded; others skip it.

size: -; J: TRBJ2-7; V: TRBV6-6; D: TRBD1; DNA: TGTGCCAGCAGTCGGGACAGGAGTTCCCAATACGAGCAGTACTTC; CDR3: CASSRDRSSQYEQYF
size: -; J: TRBJ2-3; V: TRBV5-6; D: TRBD1; DNA: TGTGCCAGCAGCTGGGACAGGGGGCTTAAAGATACGCAGTATTTT; CDR3: CASSWDRGLKDTQYF
size: -; J: TRBJ1-2; V: TRBV12-3/TRBV12-4; D: -; DNA: TGTGCCAGCAGTCCCCGGTACTATGGCTACACCTTC; CDR3: CASSPRYYGYTF
size: many; J: TRBJ2-3; V: TRBV11-2; D: TRBD2; DNA: TGTGCCAGCAGCCTCTCGGGACTAGATTCAGATACGCAGTATTTT; CDR3: CASSLSGLDSDTQYF
size: -; J: TRBJ1-2; V: TRBV25-1; D: -; DNA: TGTGCCAGCAGTGTTCGCAGCCACGGTGGTGGCTACACCTTC; CDR3: CASSVRSHGGGYTF
size: few; J: TRBJ1-1; V: TRBV7-3; D: -; DNA: TGTGCCAGCAGCTTAACGCAACAGGATGAAGCTTTCTTT; CDR3: CASSLTQQDEAFF
size: few; J: TRBJ2-3; V: TRBV4-1; D: -; DNA: TGCGCCAGCAGCCAAGATCTGGGGGCAGATACGCAGTATTTT; CDR3: CASSQDLGADTQYF
size: -; J: TRBJ1-1; V: TRBV7-3; D: -; DNA: TGTGCCAGCAGCCTAATGCTTGGTGGCACTGAAGCTTTCTTT; CDR3: CASSLMLGGTEAFF
size: few; J: TRBJ2-4; V: TRBV20-1; D: -; DNA: TGCAGTGCTAGAGATAACGCCAAAAACATTCAGTACTTC; CDR3: CSARDNAKNIQYF
size: -; J: TRBJ1-5; V: TRBV28; D: -; DNA: TGTGCCAGCCGTTTGGGGGCCAGGCAGCCCCAGCATTTT; CDR3: CASRLGARQPQHF
size: few; J: TRBJ2-1; V: TRBV29-1; D: TRBD2; DNA: TGCAGCGTAACCGGGACTAGCGGAGACTCCTACAATGAGCAGTTCTTC; CDR3: CSVTGTSGDSYNEQFF
size: -; J: TRBJ2-3; V: TRBV10-3; D: -; DNA: TGTGCCATCAGTGAGGGCACAGATACGCAGTATTTT; CDR3: CAISEGTDTQYF
size: once; J: TRBJ1-6; V: TRBV7-2; D: TRBD1; DNA: TGTGCCAGCAGCTCCTGGACAGGGGCTAATTCACCCCTCCACTTT; CDR3: CASSSWTGANSPLHF
size: few; J: TRBJ2-2; V: TRBV5-1; D: -; DNA: TGCGCCAGCAGCTTGTCGAGGGCAGGAAACCAAGCTAAGGCCGGGGAGCTGTTTTTT; CDR3: CASSLSRAGNQAKAGELFF
size: -; J: TRBJ2-7; V: TRBV20-1; D: TRBD2; DNA: TGCAGTGCTGATAGCGGGGGGCCTTCCTACGAGCAGTACTTC; CDR3: CSADSGGPSYEQYF
size: -; J: TRBJ1-2; V: TRBV6-5; D: -; DNA: TGTGCCAGCATTTACCATGCAGACCACTATGGCTACACCTTC; CDR3: CASIYHADHYGYTF
size: -; J: TRBJ2-3; V: TRBV11-2; D: -; DNA: TGTGCCAGCAGCTTAAGACAGGCAATAGAGCGGGATACTAGCACAGATACGCAGTATTTT; CDR3: CASSLRQAIERDTSTDTQYF
size: -; J: TRBJ2-3; V: TRBV5-6; D: -; DNA: TGTGCCAGCAGCTTGGCGGGTACGAGCACAGATACGCAGTATTTT; CDR3: CASSLAGTSTDTQYF
size: -; J: TRBJ2-7; V: TRBV5-1; D: -; DNA: TGCGCCAGCACTCGCTGGGGGGCCGGGGACTACGAGCAGTACTTC; CDR3: CASTRWGAGDYEQYF
size: few; J: TRBJ2-4; V: TRBV7-9; D: TRBD1; DNA: TGTGCCAGCAGCTCCCGGGACAGGGGGCGCGGGGCCGAAAACATTCAGTACTTC; CDR3: CASSSRDRGRGAENIQYF
size: few; J: TRBJ1-1; V: TRBV7-2; D: -; DNA: TGTGCCAGCAGCCGTTCCCTGGGGGGCCGGGGCACTGAAGCTTTCTTT; CDR3: CASSRSLGGRGTEAFF
size: few; J: TRBJ2-1; V: TRBV7-3; D: TRBD2; DNA: TGTGCCAGCAGCAACAGCCGACTAGCGGGTAATGAGCAGTTCTTC; CDR3: CASSNSRLAGNEQFF
size: few; J: TRBJ2-3; V: TRBV9; D: TRBD2; DNA: TGTGCCAGCAGCGTCAGTCTACTAGCGGGGGGAACAGATACGCAGTATTTT; CDR3: CASSVSLLAGGTDTQYF
size: many; J: TRBJ1-3; V: TRBV5-1; D: -; DNA: TGCGCCAGCAGCTTGTACGGGGACGGCAACACCATATATTTT; CDR3: CASSLYGDGNTIYF
size: -; J: TRBJ1-2; V: TRBV7-2; D: -; DNA: TGTGCCAGCAGCTTACGGGGCGAGGTTGGCTACACCTTC; CDR3: CASSLRGEVGYTF
size: -; J: TRBJ2-2; V: TRBV6-2/TRBV6-3; D: TRBD2; DNA: TGTGCCAGCAGTCGGAGCGGGGGGCACGGGGAGCTGTTTTTT; CDR3: CASSRSGGHGELFF
size: few; J: TRBJ2-5; V: TRBV27; D: TRBD2; DNA: TGTGCCAGCAGGCGGACTAGCGGGGCCACAGGGGAGACCCAGTACTTC; CDR3: CASRRTSGATGETQYF
size: -; J: TRBJ1-2; V: TRBV9; D: -; DNA: TGTGCCAGCAGCGTAGCGGGAGGGAACTATGGCTACACCTTC; CDR3: CASSVAGGNYGYTF
size: -; J: TRBJ2-3; V: TRBV24-1; D: -; DNA: TGTGCCACCAGTGACCCGTTTGGGGGCACAGATACGCAGTATTTT; CDR3: CATSDPFGGTDTQYF
size: -; J: TRBJ2-3; V: TRBV4-3; D: -; DNA: TGCGCCAGCAGCCAAGGCACAGGGGAGGGCACAGATACGCAGTATTTT; CDR3: CASSQGTGEGTDTQYF
size: few; J: TRBJ1-3; V: TRBV12-5; D: -; DNA: TGTGCTAGTGGTTTCCTTCTGACAGGCCTCGAAAACACCATATATTTT; CDR3: CASGFLLTGLENTIYF
size: -; J: TRBJ2-2; V: TRBV6-2/TRBV6-3; D: -; DNA: TGTGCCAGCAAGAATAGGACAGCTCACACCGGGGAGCTGTTTTTT; CDR3: CASKNRTAHTGELFF
size: many; J: TRBJ2-1; V: TRBV5-4; D: -; DNA: TGTGCCAGCAGCTTGGACCGGGGGCCATACAATGAGCAGTTCTTC; CDR3: CASSLDRGPYNEQFF
size: -; J: TRBJ1-5; V: TRBV7-2; D: TRBD1; DNA: TGTGCCAGCAGTCCCGGACAGGGGGCTCAGCCCCAGCATTTT; CDR3: CASSPGQGAQPQHF
size: -; J: TRBJ2-1; V: TRBV20-1; D: TRBD2; DNA: TGCAGTGCTACTCCCCCGGGGACTAGCTCCTACAATGAGCAGTTCTTC; CDR3: CSATPPGTSSYNEQFF
size: -; J: TRBJ1-4; V: TRBV4-3; D: TRBD1; DNA: TGCGCCAGCAGCCAAGGCGCCCGGGGACAGCGTAGTGAAAAACTGTTTTTT; CDR3: CASSQGARGQRSEKLFF
size: -; J: TRBJ2-1; V: TRBV7-6; D: TRBD2; DNA: TGTGCCAGCAGCTTATATATGGGGGGGGTTACCTACAATGAGCAGTTCTTC; CDR3: CASSLYMGGVTYNEQFF
size: few; J: TRBJ2-3; V: TRBV29-1; D: TRBD2; DNA: TGCAGCGTGGGCCTAGCGGGGGGTCCCACAGATACGCAGTATTTT; CDR3: CSVGLAGGPTDTQYF
size: few; J: TRBJ2-6; V: TRBV6-5; D: TRBD2; DNA: TGTGCCAGCAGCCGTGACCTAGCGGCCTCGGTCGGGGCCAACGTCCTGACTTTC; CDR3: CASSRDLAASVGANVLTF
size: many; J: TRBJ2-5; V: TRBV18; D: -; DNA: TGTGCCAGCTCAACGGCCGAAGAGACCCAGTACTTC; CDR3: CASSTAEETQYF
size: few; J: TRBJ1-2; V: TRBV5-6; D: -; DNA: TGTGCCAGCAGCTTACCAGGGACCTATGGCTACACCTTC; CDR3: CASSLPGTYGYTF
size: -; J: TRBJ2-5; V: TRBV10-3; D: -; DNA: TGTGCCATCAGTGAGGGGGTTGAGGAGACCCAGTACTTC; CDR3: CAISEGVEETQYF
size: few; J: TRBJ1-1; V: TRBV7-2; D: -; DNA: TGTGCCAGCAGCTTCGACAGGCCCACTGAAGCTTTCTTT; CDR3: CASSFDRPTEAFF
size: once; J: TRBJ1-6; V: TRBV9; D: -; DNA: TGTGCCAGCAGCGTAGAAGGGCAGGGGAATTCACCCCTCCACTTT; CDR3: CASSVEGQGNSPLHF
size: -; J: TRBJ2-3; V: TRBV5-1; D: -; DNA: TGCGCCAGCAGCGCCCGGGAGTCAAGCACAGATACGCAGTATTTT; CDR3: CASSARESSTDTQYF
size: few; J: TRBJ2-3; V: TRBV7-8; D: -; DNA: TGTGCCAGCAGCCAAAGGGTCCCTTCCCGGGATACGCAGTATTTT; CDR3: CASSQRVPSRDTQYF
size: few; J: TRBJ2-1; V: TRBV27; D: -; DNA: TGTGCCAGCAGTTTGTCGGTGAACTACAATGAGCAGTTCTTC; CDR3: CASSLSVNYNEQFF
size: -; J: TRBJ2-5; V: TRBV6-2/TRBV6-3; D: TRBD1; DNA: TGTGCCAGCAGAGTCCGACAGGGTCTGGGAGAGACCCAGTACTTC; CDR3: CASRVRQGLGETQYF
size: -; J: TRBJ2-5; V: TRBV7-6; D: -; DNA: TGTGCCAGCTCACTACTAGCAGAGACCCAGTACTTC; CDR3: CASSLLAETQYF
size: many; J: TRBJ2-1; V: TRBV27; D: TRBD1; DNA: TGTGCCAGCAGGCTACCGGGACAGGGGAATAATGAGCAGTTCTTC; CDR3: CASRLPGQGNNEQFF
size: few; J: TRBJ2-2; V: TRBV2; D: -; DNA: TGTGCCAGCAGCCCTAATGGGGGGACCGGGGAGCTGTTTTTT; CDR3: CASSPNGGTGELFF
size: -; J: TRBJ2-5; V: TRBV6-1; D: -; DNA: TGTGCCAGCAGCCGATCAGAGATTGAGACCCAGTACTTC; CDR3: CASSRSEIETQYF
size: -; J: TRBJ2-2; V: TRBV6-2/TRBV6-3; D: TRBD1; DNA: TGTGCCAGCAGTCCGGGACAGAGCTTGAACACCGGGGAGCTGTTTTTT; CDR3: CASSPGQSLNTGELFF